Sequencing of this T cell receptor (beta chain) was carried out in a study of identical twins. Overall study results and limits: High-abundance cord blood beta clonotypes had fewer insertions; memory repertoires showed none.

The CDR3 contains 11 residues. The V gene's germline CDR1 is MNHEY and CDR2 SVGAGI. Trimming stripped 6 bases from V and 3 bases from J, with 3 bases between. MiXCR was run by TCRdb on the 5' RACE reads, yielding one entry per CDR3 protein. The data hold around 960,000 distinct CDR3 sequences, with roughly 12% observed a single time. This clonotype was seen many times. What it recognizes is unknown. The same sample was also used in a study of yellow fever vaccine responses in identical twins. That publication notes: The T cell response to vaccination in identical twins was reportedly partly convergent and partly personalized.

The origin of this receptor is a young woman in good health. The chain is built from TRBV6-5 and TRBJ1-3, with no clear D. The specimen was PBMCs. The CDR3 nucleotides read TGTGCCAGCAGGCTTGGAAACACCATATATTTT. Its protein is CASRLGNTIYF.